This TCR beta chain was captured by sequencing in a study of post-analysis software for immune sequencing data. Findings of the study overall: The normalized Chao1 diversity of multiple sclerosis patients was significantly lower than that of controls.

cDNA libraries of TCR beta carried unique molecular identifiers. MiXCR was run by TCRdb on the PCR reads, yielding one entry per CDR3 protein. The table has 700,000 to 800,000 distinct CDR3 sequences, around 27% seen once; the top ten hold around 0.55%. On this clonotype: What it recognizes is unknown.

The sequence was collected from a girl between 10 and 17 years old with multiple sclerosis. Sequencing used blood.

The CDR3 DNA is TGCAGTGCTAGGCGGTTGAACTTCGAGCAGTACTTC. This translates into CSARRLNFEQYF. The chain couples TRBV20-1 to TRBJ2-5; D not resolved. The better agreement between TRBJ2-7 and the DNA end casts doubt on the J call. This CDR3 region has 12 residues. Germline V gene lookup returns CDR1 DFQATT and CDR2 SNEGSKA (reference sequence).